This T cell receptor beta chain comes out of a study of T-cell reconstitution after alpha-beta-depleted transplantation in children. Regarding this clonotype: Its specificity is unknown.

The CDR3 runs to 14 residues. CDR1 is DFQATT, CDR2 SNEGSKA, per germline (reference sequence). V was pared by 2 bases and J by 7 bases, with 15 bases between. Overall study findings and caveats: The origin of alpha-beta T cells about two months after transplant was reportedly several hundred expanded graft clones. A year had passed since transplant, and T-cell counts and diversity by then came mostly from newly produced T cells. There were some patients whose high TCRbeta diversity at day 60 came from surviving recipient T cells and thymic progenitors.

The TCRbeta library was prepared with unique molecular identifiers. TCRdb processed the PCR reads anew with MiXCR; each CDR3 protein has one entry. Counted here are about 240,000 distinct CDR3 sequences, around 25% occurring once; the ten biggest clones make up 2.6%. The clonotype was recovered from a girl aged 2-15 years with Fanconi anemia, due to receive a stem cell transplant. Sequencing used PBMCs, obtained before TCRalphabeta/CD19-depleted stem cell transplant. The V call is TRBV20-1, the J call TRBJ2-1, with D maybe TRBD2 (6 bases). The DNA of the CDR3 is TGCAGTGCTAGAACGGGCGGGAATGAGAATGAGCAGTTCTTC. It translates to CSARTGGNENEQFF.